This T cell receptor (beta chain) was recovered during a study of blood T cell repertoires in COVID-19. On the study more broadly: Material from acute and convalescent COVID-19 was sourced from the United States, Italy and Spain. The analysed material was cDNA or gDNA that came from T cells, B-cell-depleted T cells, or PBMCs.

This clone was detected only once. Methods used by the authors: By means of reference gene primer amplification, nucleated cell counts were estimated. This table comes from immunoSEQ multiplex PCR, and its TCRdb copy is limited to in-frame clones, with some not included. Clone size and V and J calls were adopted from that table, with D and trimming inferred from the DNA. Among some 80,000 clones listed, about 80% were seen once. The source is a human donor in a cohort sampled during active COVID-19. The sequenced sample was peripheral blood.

This chain's CDR3 is CASSLGPRRGNEQYF. The CDR3 DNA is TGTGCCAGCAGCTTAGGTCCAAGAAGGGGCAACGAGCAGTACTTC. The chain uses TRBV13 and TRBJ2-7; TRBD1 might be the D (5 bases). Germline V gene data show CDR1 as PRHDT and CDR2 as FYEKMQ (reference sequence). Trimming removed 0 bases from V and 5 bases from J, with 14 bases in between. This CDR3 has 15 residues.